The 5 T cell receptor beta chains below all came from one sample that was sequenced in a study of shared T cell receptors in the human thymus. Some clones are missing from TCRdb's copy, which holds only in-frame ones; the method was immunoSEQ multiplex PCR. The table includes some 700,000 clones, approximately 87% detected once. The sample also formed part of further work on human thymus T cells.

The sample taken for sequencing was thymocytes. The receptors come from a boy in the first two years of life with a congenital heart defect.

The rearrangement uses TRBV19 and TRBJ2-5; D is unclear. The CDR3 runs to 17 residues. Germline CDR1 and CDR2: LNHDA and SQIVND (reference sequence). V was pared by 5 bases and J by 2 bases, with 21 bases between. In DNA form, the CDR3 reads TGTGCCAGTAGTCTCCACCACGGCAGGTCCCTACAAGAGACCCAGTACTTC. Residues: CASSLHHGRSLQETQYF.

This chain connects TRBV7-6 to TRBJ2-5; possible D gene TRBD2, 6 bases. Germline V CDR1 and CDR2: SGHVS, FNYEAQ. V lost 5 bases, J lost 3 bases, and 31 bases lay in between. This CDR3 comprises 20 residues. CDR3: CASSPFSLRVAETGEETQYF. The CDR3, as DNA: TGTGCCAGCAGCCCCTTTTCCCTCAGGGTAGCGGAGACGGGGGAAGAGACCCAGTACTTC.

A single count supports this clone. This chain connects TRBV19 to TRBJ1-5, with a possible D match to TRBD1 (6 bases). V was cut by 6 bases and J by 7 bases, with 22 bases left in between. CDR1 is LNHDA, CDR2 SQIVND, per germline (reference sequence). CDR3 length equals 16 residues. CDR3 in amino acids: CASRPSLGGEGQPQHF. Here the CDR3 DNA reads TGTGCCAGTAGGCCTTCTTTAGGGGGGGAAGGACAGCCCCAGCATTTT.

The gene calls are TRBV4-1 and TRBJ2-3, with TRBD2 identical over 10 bases. Germline loops: CDR1 MGHRA, CDR2 YSYEKL. The trim removed 0 bases at V and 4 bases at J, leaving 10 bases unmatched. The CDR3 totals 18 residues. The CDR3 DNA follows: TGCGCCAGCAGCCAAGATCCTAGCGGGAGAAAACTAGCAGATACGCAGTATTTT. The encoded protein is CASSQDPSGRKLADTQYF.

The chain recombines TRBV27 with TRBJ2-1, with TRBD1 identical over 8 bases. J was trimmed by 6 bases and V by 3 bases; bases with no gene match: 13. CDR3 length: 17 amino acids. CDR1 is MNHEY and CDR2 is SMNVEV in the germline V gene (reference sequence). CDR3 region: CASSFCKSGDRLNEQFF. CDR3 bases: TGTGCCAGCAGTTTTTGTAAGTCTGGGGACAGGCTCAATGAGCAGTTCTTC.